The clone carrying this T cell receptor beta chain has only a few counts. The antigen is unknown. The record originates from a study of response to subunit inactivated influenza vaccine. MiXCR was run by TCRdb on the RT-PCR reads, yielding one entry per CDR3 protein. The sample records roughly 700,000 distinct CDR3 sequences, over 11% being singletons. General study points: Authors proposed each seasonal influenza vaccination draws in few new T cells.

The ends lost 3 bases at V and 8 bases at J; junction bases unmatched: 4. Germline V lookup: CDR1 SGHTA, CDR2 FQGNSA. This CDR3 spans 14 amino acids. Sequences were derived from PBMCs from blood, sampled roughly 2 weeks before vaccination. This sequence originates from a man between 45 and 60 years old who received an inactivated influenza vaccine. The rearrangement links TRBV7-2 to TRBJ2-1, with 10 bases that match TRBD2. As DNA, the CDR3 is TGTGCCAGCAGCTTGGCTAGCGGGAGCGATGAGCAGTTCTTC. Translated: CASSLASGSDEQFF. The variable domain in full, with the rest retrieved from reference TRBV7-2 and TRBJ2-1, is GAGVSQSPSNKVTEKGKDVELRCDPISGHTALYWYRQSLGQGLEFLIYFQGNSAPDKSGLPSDRFSAERTGGSVSTLTIQRTQQEDSAVYLCASSLASGSDEQFFGPGTRLTVL.